The rows below give T cell receptor beta chains drawn from one sample of a study of a mutant IDH1 vaccine in newly diagnosed glioma. TCRdb's copy holds only in-frame clones and misses some; the assay was immunoSEQ multiplex PCR. The table has 20,000 to 25,000 clones, 93% seen once. The sequencing used PBMCs, collected from a glioma patient treated with radiotherapy, temozolomide or both. These receptors were obtained from a man aged 35 to 55 with glioma. CDR3s include the opening cysteine and the closing phenylalanine or tryptophan. Fields, in order: J gene, V gene, clone size, D gene, CDR3 protein, CDR3 DNA. The D gene is left open where the match is weak. Where a row states a size, it is once, few, many or the class of an expanded clone; other rows omit it.

TRBJ1-1	TRBV7-3	once	TRBD1	CASSDRGDTEAFF	TGTGCCAGCAGTGACAGGGGCGACACTGAAGCTTTCTTT
TRBJ2-7	TRBV5-1	.	TRBD2	CASSPAGTSGGSYEQYF	TGCGCCAGCAGCCCTGCCGGGACTAGCGGGGGATCCTACGAGCAGTACTTC
TRBJ2-3	TRBV19	.	.	CASSRSWTDTQYF	TGTGCCAGTAGCCGTAGCTGGACAGATACGCAGTATTTT
TRBJ2-5	TRBV2	.	.	CASRGVAETQYF	TGTGCCAGCAGAGGGGTAGCAGAGACCCAGTACTTC
TRBJ2-1	TRBV7-2	.	.	CASSPNPLAHSYNEQFF	TGTGCCAGCAGCCCTAACCCTTTAGCGCACTCCTACAATGAGCAGTTCTTC
TRBJ2-3	TRBV21-1	.	.	CASSPQEDRGRTDTQYF	TGTGCCAGCAGCCCGCAAGAAGACAGGGGGCGCACAGATACGCAGTATTTT
TRBJ2-1	TRBV5-1	.	.	CASSLGSGSSYNEQFF	TGCGCCAGCAGCTTGGGGAGCGGCTCCTCCTACAATGAGCAGTTCTTC
TRBJ2-5	TRBV7-3	.	TRBD2	CASSSGLGAGTQYF	TGTGCCAGCAGCTCGGGACTAGGGGCCGGGACCCAGTACTTC
TRBJ2-7	TRBV19	.	.	CASARDSISYEQYF	TGTGCCAGTGCCCGGGACTCCATCTCCTACGAGCAGTACTTC
TRBJ2-7	TRBV2	.	.	CASSFYSYEQYF	TGTGCCAGCAGTTTTTACTCCTACGAGCAGTACTTC
TRBJ2-5	TRBV7-7	.	.	CASSPETRETQYF	TGTGCTAGCAGCCCCGAAACGAGAGAGACCCAGTACTTC
TRBJ2-3	TRBV5-1	.	TRBD2	CASLRGGSTDTQYF	TGCGCCAGCCTCCGAGGCGGGAGTACAGATACGCAGTATTTT
TRBJ2-5	TRBV18	.	.	CASSPPAGLQETQYF	TGTGCCAGCTCACCACCGGCAGGGCTCCAAGAGACCCAGTACTTC
TRBJ1-4	TRBV5-8	.	.	CASSFAGSNEKLFF	TGTGCCAGCAGCTTTGCGGGGTCAAATGAAAAACTGTTTTTT
TRBJ2-4	TRBV6-1	.	.	CASSQAQLAKNIQYF	TGTGCCAGCAGCCAAGCACAGCTAGCCAAAAACATTCAGTACTTC
TRBJ1-2	TRBV2	.	.	CASSEFKGRSYGYTF	TGTGCCAGCAGTGAGTTTAAAGGGCGAAGCTATGGCTACACCTTC
TRBJ2-1	TRBV29-1	.	.	CSVETGSGWDEQFF	TGCAGCGTTGAAACAGGGTCTGGGTGGGATGAGCAGTTCTTC
TRBJ2-7	TRBV6-5	.	.	CASSSVYEQYF	TGTGCCAGCAGTTCCGTCTACGAGCAGTACTTC
TRBJ2-3	TRBV7-9	.	.	CASSPSVAGGRDTQYF	TGTGCCAGCAGCCCCTCCGTGGCGGGCGGAAGAGATACGCAGTATTTT
TRBJ1-2	TRBV9	.	.	CASSPSGEGYGYTF	TGTGCCAGCAGCCCCTCGGGGGAGGGGTACGGCTACACCTTC
TRBJ1-2	TRBV6-6	.	.	CASSYSSQKYGYTF	TGTGCCAGCAGTTACTCGTCGCAGAAGTATGGCTACACCTTC
TRBJ1-2	TRBV6-5	.	.	CASSPGDGYTF	TGTGCCAGCAGTCCCGGAGATGGCTACACCTTC
TRBJ2-2	TRBV11-3	.	.	CASSLTATGELFF	TGTGCCAGCAGCTTGACGGCCACCGGGGAGCTGTTTTTT
TRBJ1-5	TRBV18	.	TRBD1	CASSPLVGGNNQPQHF	TGTGCCAGCTCACCCCTAGTAGGGGGCAACAATCAGCCCCAGCATTTT
TRBJ2-7	TRBV4-2	.	TRBD2	CASSQEGGTSGYEQYF	TGTGCCAGCAGCCAAGAGGGCGGGACTAGCGGCTACGAGCAGTACTTC
TRBJ2-7	TRBV10-3	.	TRBD2	CAISESYGTSNSYEQYF	TGTGCCATCAGTGAGTCGTACGGGACTAGCAACTCCTACGAGCAGTACTTC
TRBJ1-1	TRBV7-9	.	.	CASSLWQGNTEAFF	TGTGCCAGCAGCTTATGGCAAGGGAACACTGAAGCTTTCTTT
TRBJ2-7	TRBV29-1	.	TRBD1	CSVAQTGLKQYF	TGCAGCGTCGCCCAGACAGGGTTAAAGCAGTACTTC
TRBJ2-3	TRBV6-6	.	.	CASSYGQLSTDTQYF	TGTGCCAGCAGTTACGGGCAGCTAAGCACAGATACGCAGTATTTT
TRBJ1-2	TRBV19	.	.	CASSIRDYGYTF	TGTGCCAGTAGTATCAGAGACTATGGCTACACCTTC
TRBJ2-5	TRBV11-1	.	TRBD2	CASSQGLAGVHQETQYF	TGTGCCAGCAGCCAGGGACTAGCGGGGGTACACCAAGAGACCCAGTACTTC
TRBJ2-5	TRBV20-1	.	.	CSAGPETQYF	TGCAGTGCTGGCCCAGAGACCCAGTACTTC
TRBJ1-4	TRBV30	.	.	CAWGDIPTNEKLFF	TGTGCCTGGGGAGACATCCCCACTAATGAAAAACTGTTTTTT
TRBJ2-7	TRBV6-6	.	TRBD1	CASSYLGQGYEQYF	TGTGCCAGCAGTTACTTGGGACAGGGGTACGAGCAGTACTTC
TRBJ2-7	TRBV7-2	.	.	CASSLHLSYEQYF	TGTGCCAGCAGCCTACACCTCTCCTACGAGCAGTACTTC
TRBJ2-7	TRBV10-3	.	.	CAIGGTETYEQYF	TGTGCCATCGGGGGGACAGAGACCTACGAGCAGTACTTC
TRBJ2-3	TRBV27	once	.	CASSLSSRMTADTQYF	TGTGCCAGCAGTTTATCAAGCAGGATGACGGCAGATACGCAGTATTTT
TRBJ1-2	TRBV19	.	.	CASSMEGRIGYTF	TGTGCCAGTAGTATGGAGGGAAGGATCGGCTACACCTTC
TRBJ1-5	TRBV19	once	.	CASSMTPQPQHF	TGTGCCAGTAGTATGACGCCACAGCCCCAGCATTTT
TRBJ2-5	TRBV18	.	.	CASSPKRLPEETQYF	TGTGCCAGCTCACCAAAACGACTACCAGAAGAGACCCAGTACTTC
TRBJ2-7	TRBV12-2	.	.	CASRLGVGRSREQYF	TGTGCAAGTCGCTTAGGTGTCGGGAGAAGCAGAGAGCAGTACTTC
TRBJ1-1	TRBV5-6	.	TRBD1	CASSPTGANTEAFF	TGTGCCAGCAGCCCGACAGGGGCAAACACTGAAGCTTTCTTT
TRBJ2-3	TRBV29-1	.	.	CSVEGGGSGGWGTDTQYF	TGCAGCGTTGAAGGGGGGGGGTCAGGGGGCTGGGGGACAGATACGCAGTATTTT
TRBJ2-2	TRBV13	.	.	CASSAQAGMSGELFF	TGTGCCAGCAGCGCCCAGGCAGGGATGTCCGGGGAGCTGTTTTTT
TRBJ1-1	TRBV7-2	.	TRBD1	CASSSGQGLEAFF	TGTGCCAGCAGCTCGGGACAGGGGCTTGAAGCTTTCTTT